These 29 T cell receptor beta chains share one sample of origin, sequenced in a study of CXCR3-negative and CXCR3-positive naive CD8 T cells. In preparing the TRB cDNA libraries, 5' RACE with UMI labels was used. TCRdb reanalyzed the 5' RACE reads, giving one entry per CDR3 protein sequence and no DNA. Its table records approximately 20,000 distinct CDR3 sequences. Source material: memory CD8+ T cells from blood. These receptors came from a human donor in good health. Some clones in this sample may be carry-over from other donors' samples.

This clonotype is called medium-sized based on its frequency. The J gene is TRBJ1-6, the V gene TRBV20-1; TCRdb's D call, TRBD1, is unchecked because there is no DNA. The CDR3 consists of 15 residues. The germline gives CDR1 DFQATT, CDR2 SNEGSKA (reference sequence). CDR3 loop: CSARDSGRGSSPLHF.

This chain uses TRBV7-2 with TRBJ2-7; TCRdb proposes TRBD1, but this gene call is untestable without DNA. Germline assignment: CDR1 SGHTA and CDR2 FQGNSA. This CDR3 is built from 15 residues. CDR3 in amino acids: CASSLGTGTSYEQYF.

The CDR3 reads CACSVDRGFTEAFF. The chain combines TRBV9 with TRBJ1-1; without DNA, the TCRdb call of TRBD1 cannot be checked. The CDR3 totals 14 residues. The germline V gene encodes CDR1 SGDLS and CDR2 YYNGEE.

The rearrangement joins TRBV4-2 to TRBJ2-1; the TCRdb D gene call, TRBD2, has no DNA to confirm it. The CDR3 is 17 amino acids. Germline CDR1 reads LGHNA; CDR2 reads YNFKEQ. CDR3 protein: CASSPEGPGLVNNEQFF.

The chain has TRBV7-9 and TRBJ2-3; TCRdb picks TRBD2, but there is no DNA to check that call. The germline gives CDR1 SEHNR, CDR2 FQNEAQ (reference sequence). The CDR3 runs to 14 residues. This chain's CDR3 is CASSSTSGRSAQYF.

The chain's CDR3 is CASSSLDYNEQFF. The J gene is TRBJ2-1, the V gene TRBV5-1. The V gene's germline CDR1 is SGHRS and CDR2 YFSETQ. The CDR3 extends over 13 amino acids.

The chain carries TRBV20-1 and TRBJ2-1. Germline lookup yields CDR1 DFQATT and CDR2 SNEGSKA (reference sequence). CDR3 size: 16 residues. The CDR3 protein is CSARDPRHYSYNERFF.

The chain carries TRBV6-2 or TRBV6-3 and TRBJ2-5; the TCRdb call, TRBD2, lacks DNA for checking. CDR3 size: 14 residues. Germline CDR1 MNHEY, CDR2 SVGEGT. The CDR3 sequence is CASTWTSVRETQYF.

The chain carries TRBV14 and TRBJ2-7; TCRdb lists TRBD1, though no DNA is available to test this call. CDR1 is SGHDN, CDR2 FVKESK, per germline. This CDR3 has 15 residues. This CDR3 reads CASSQTTGFSYEQYF.

This chain's CDR3 is CASSLVFRGQGVYNEQFF. J is TRBJ2-1 and V is TRBV12-3 or TRBV12-4; TCRdb names TRBD1, which stays unverified in the absence of DNA. The CDR3 is 18 residues long.

This chain joins TRBV4-3 and TRBJ2-1; TCRdb lists TRBD1, though no DNA is available to test this call. The CDR3 runs to 16 residues. Germline V gene data show CDR1 as LGHNA and CDR2 as YSLEER. CDR3 sequence: CASSQDEGEGGREQFF.

CDR3 region: CSAGEGPPYEQYF. The genes are TRBV20-1 and TRBJ2-7; as DNA is missing, the TRBD1 call by TCRdb cannot be tested. Looked up from germline, CDR1 is DFQATT and CDR2 is SNEGSKA (reference sequence). This CDR3 has 13 amino acids.

The V call is TRBV6-6, the J call TRBJ2-5; TCRdb's assignment of TRBD1 cannot be checked, as there is no DNA. The CDR3 extends over 16 amino acids. Germline lookup yields CDR1 MNHNY and CDR2 SVGAGI (reference sequence). The CDR3 loop reads CASSYYRDRGSETQYF.

The chain recombines TRBV9 with TRBJ2-1. Germline V gene sequence: CDR1 SGDLS, CDR2 YYNGEE. This CDR3 comprises 15 residues. CDR3 in amino acids: CASSVEFSAYNEQFF.

This sequence joins TRBV12-3 or TRBV12-4 and TRBJ2-7; TCRdb picks TRBD2, but there is no DNA to check that call. The CDR3 runs 15 residues. The CDR3 spells CASSPGLAGGYEQYF.

The V call is TRBV19, the J call TRBJ2-1; there is no DNA to check the TCRdb D call of TRBD2. CDR3 size: 17 residues. Per germline, CDR1 LNHDA and CDR2 SQIVND (reference sequence). CDR3 sequence reads: CASSMDRAEGSYNEQFF.

This sequence joins TRBV27 and TRBJ2-3; TCRdb picks TRBD1, but there is no DNA to check that call. The CDR3 covers 17 residues. Germline CDR1 and CDR2: MNHEY and SMNVEV (reference sequence). The CDR3 is CASSPIGGQLFTDTQYF.

The chain has TRBV15 and TRBJ1-1. Germline lookup yields CDR1 LNHNV and CDR2 YYDKDF (reference sequence). CDR3 length: 15 residues. The CDR3 here is CATSRTDFGYPEAFF. The variable domain in full, with the rest retrieved from reference TRBV15 and TRBJ1-1, is DAMVIQNPRYQVTQFGKPVTLSCSQTLNHNVMYWYQQKSSQAPKLLFHYYDKDFNNEADTPDNFQSRRPNTSFCFLDIRSPGLGDTAMYLCATSRTDFGYPEAFFGQGTRLTVV.

This chain joins TRBV29-1 and TRBJ2-7; no DNA is available, so the TRBD2 call from TCRdb remains unchecked. The CDR3 sequence is 14 residues long. Germline lookup yields CDR1 SQVTM and CDR2 ANQGSEA. CDR3 sequence reads: CSVVGGFGMYEQYF.

The chain is built from TRBV29-1 and TRBJ1-1. CDR1 is SQVTM, CDR2 ANQGSEA, per germline. The CDR3 contains 13 residues. CDR3 protein: CSVDREAKLEAFF.

CDR3 residues: CASSRDTSYNSPLHF. The chain has TRBV6-5 and TRBJ1-6; TCRdb names TRBD1, which stays unverified in the absence of DNA. This CDR3 has 15 amino acids. Per the germline V gene, CDR1 is MNHEY and CDR2 is SVGAGI.

This chain links TRBV28 with TRBJ2-1; as DNA is missing, the TRBD1 call by TCRdb cannot be tested. The germline V gene has CDR1 MDHEN and CDR2 SYDVKM. The CDR3 loop spans 16 amino acids. CDR3 amino acids: CASSLGTAGSYNEQFF.

This sequence joins TRBV20-1 and TRBJ2-1. CDR3 size: 11 residues. The germline gives CDR1 DFQATT, CDR2 SNEGSKA (reference sequence). Here the CDR3 reads CSAFGEHEQFF.

This rearrangement joins TRBV7-3 to TRBJ1-6; TCRdb picks TRBD1, but there is no DNA to check that call. The CDR3 totals 13 residues. From germline, CDR1 is SGHTA and CDR2 FQGTGA. CDR3 sequence reads: CASSPDRASPLHF.

This sequence joins TRBV20-1 and TRBJ2-1; absent DNA, TCRdb's TRBD2 call cannot be checked. CDR3 size: 15 residues. Germline-derived CDR1 and CDR2 are DFQATT and SNEGSKA (reference sequence). CDR3 region: CSARGEAQTYNEQFF.

V gene TRBV29-1 combines with J gene TRBJ2-1; there is no DNA to check the TCRdb D call of TRBD2. The CDR3 covers 13 residues. CDR1 is SQVTM and CDR2 is ANQGSEA in the germline V gene. CDR3 residues: CSVLAGVYNEQFF.

This chain links TRBV12-3 or TRBV12-4 with TRBJ2-7. CDR3 length: 13 residues. The CDR3 reads CASSFGVSYEQYF.

The CDR3 loop reads CASSGIQTGGASYNEQFF. The V gene is TRBV9, the J gene TRBJ2-1; TCRdb calls TRBD2, which cannot be checked without DNA. Per the germline V gene, CDR1 is SGDLS and CDR2 is YYNGEE. The CDR3 extends over 18 amino acids.

The J gene is TRBJ1-1, the V gene TRBV4-1. There are 14 residues in the CDR3. CDR1 is MGHRA and CDR2 is YSYEKL in the germline V gene. This CDR3 reads CASSPATVPYEAFF.